One and the same sample provided the 27 T cell receptor beta chains below, sequenced in a study of identical twins. From the 5' RACE reads, TCRdb called clonotypes with MiXCR, one entry per CDR3 protein. The sample has 1.5 million to 2 million distinct CDR3 sequences; under 35% are singletons. Sequencing was performed on cord blood. These receptors came from a newborn girl in good health.

This clonotype showed up just once. This chain joins TRBV5-1 and TRBJ2-5; TRBD1 might be the D (5 bases). In germline, CDR1 is SGHRS, CDR2 YFSETQ. This CDR3 has 14 residues. Trimming shortened V by 1 base and J by 11 bases, and 18 bases separated the two germline ends. The chain's CDR3 is CASSLRQGPNEQYF. The CDR3 DNA reads as TGCGCCAGCAGCTTGCGTCAGGGCCCCAATGAGCAGTACTTC.

This rearrangement joins TRBV20-1 to TRBJ2-7; no reliable D call. Per the germline V gene, CDR1 is DFQATT and CDR2 is SNEGSKA (reference sequence). The CDR3 sequence is 14 residues long. Trimming stripped 1 base from V and 4 bases from J, with 14 bases between. The CDR3 bases are TGCAGTGCTAGAGCCCCCCGCTCCCGGTACGAGCAGTACTTC. As protein: CSARAPRSRYEQYF.

The chain recombines TRBV2 with TRBJ2-7; D gene uncertain. The CDR3 covers 13 residues. Trimming took off 7 bases at V and 0 bases at J, with 10 bases between the two ends. Germline V lookup: CDR1 SNHLY, CDR2 FYNNEI. CDR3 DNA: TGTGCCAGCACGGTAGCAGACTCCTACGAGCAGTACTTC. This codes for CASTVADSYEQYF.

This clonotype turned up a few times. V usage is TRBV11-2 and J usage is TRBJ2-1, with D unclear. Germline values: CDR1 SGHAT, CDR2 FQNNGV. With 1 base removed from V and 10 bases from J, the gap between germline ends came to 8 bases. CDR3 size: 12 residues. The CDR3, as DNA: TGTGCCAGCAGCTTAGCCCGGGTGGAGCAGTTCTTC. Translated, it gives CASSLARVEQFF.

This clonotype has just a few counts. The DNA for the CDR3 is TGTGCCAGCAGCCGAACGGGACAGGGAAGAGATGGCTACACCTTC. This encodes CASSRTGQGRDGYTF. The chain uses TRBV7-9 and TRBJ1-2; 9 nucleotides align to TRBD1. The CDR3 is made up of 15 amino acids. Germline CDR1 reads SEHNR; CDR2 reads FQNEAQ (reference sequence). Trimming cost V 5 bases and J 6 bases; bases outside gene matches: 10.

The chain uses TRBV20-1 and TRBJ2-3; 7 bases align to TRBD2. In germline, CDR1 is DFQATT, CDR2 SNEGSKA (reference sequence). The CDR3 runs to 18 residues. V trimming: 2 bases; J trimming: 0 bases; junction bases outside the gene matches: 14. The CDR3 here is CSARTTLRLAASTDTQYF. The CDR3 coding sequence is TGCAGTGCTAGAACGACCTTGAGGCTAGCGGCTAGCACAGATACGCAGTATTTT.

This clonotype was recorded a few times. The CDR3 reads CASSYSTRHKSGANVLTF. CDR3 bases: TGTGCCAGCAGTTACTCGACGCGACACAAATCTGGGGCCAACGTCCTGACTTTC. The chain carries TRBV6-5 and TRBJ2-6; unclear D gene. This CDR3 is built from 18 residues. Germline V gives CDR1 MNHEY, CDR2 SVGAGI. Trimming stripped 0 bases from V and 1 base from J, with 13 bases between.

CDR3 DNA: TGTGCCACCAGTGATTTCGCGGGAGGCACAGATACGCAGTATTTT. Its translation is CATSDFAGGTDTQYF. The rearrangement links TRBV24-1 to TRBJ2-3; 7 nucleotides agree with TRBD2. V gave up 1 base and J gave up 1 base; unmatched junction bases: 1. Per the germline V gene, CDR1 is KGHDR and CDR2 is SFDVKD. The CDR3 runs to 15 residues.

The chain couples TRBV27 to TRBJ2-7; 11 bases match TRBD1. The CDR3 loop spans 15 amino acids. The ends lost 7 bases at V and 3 bases at J; junction bases unmatched: 8. Germline V gene sequence: CDR1 MNHEY, CDR2 SMNVEV (reference sequence). The CDR3: CASKERTGGIYEQYF. CDR3 DNA: TGTGCCAGCAAGGAAAGGACAGGGGGCATCTACGAGCAGTACTTC.

In its sample, this clonotype was seen a few times. The J gene is TRBJ2-4, the V gene TRBV7-9; 8 positions agree with TRBD1. The CDR3 runs 17 residues. Trimming at V came to 0 bases and at J to 1 base, leaving 5 bases not matched to a gene. Germline CDR1 SEHNR, CDR2 FQNEAQ (reference sequence). The CDR3: CASSLADRGRAKNIQYF. CDR3 bases: TGTGCCAGCAGCTTAGCCGACAGGGGTCGGGCCAAAAACATTCAGTACTTC.

The chain employs TRBV20-1 and TRBJ2-3; TRBD2 matches 14 bases. Trimming at V came to 5 bases and at J to 5 bases, leaving 15 bases not matched to a gene. This CDR3 region has 18 residues. Germline V lookup: CDR1 DFQATT, CDR2 SNEGSKA (reference sequence). CDR3 DNA: TGCAGTGCTCCCGGCCTCGGACTAGCGGGAGGCTTGGGAGATACGCAGTATTTT. Protein product: CSAPGLGLAGGLGDTQYF.

The sample holds a few counts of this clonotype. This rearrangement joins TRBV6-1 to TRBJ2-5; TRBD1 matches at 7 bases. V shed 6 bases, J shed 1 base, and the junction held 8 bases outside the gene matches. The CDR3 has 15 residues. CDR1 is MNHNS and CDR2 is SASEGT in the germline V gene. The CDR3 DNA is TGTGCCAGCAGCGATTACCGACAGGGCCAAGAGACCCAGTACTTC. Its translation is CASSDYRQGQETQYF.

The chain uses TRBV4-2 and TRBJ2-1; maybe TRBD2 (5 bases). Trimming pared 1 base from V and 3 bases from J, leaving 7 bases between. Germline CDR1 reads LGHNA; CDR2 reads YNFKEQ. The CDR3 has 14 residues. The CDR3 nucleotides read TGTGCCAGCAGCCAAGGCCGGGACTACAATGAGCAGTTCTTC. This encodes CASSQGRDYNEQFF.

V gene TRBV5-1 combines with J gene TRBJ2-3; D ambiguous. Germline V gives CDR1 SGHRS, CDR2 YFSETQ. The V gene lost 5 bases and the J gene lost 2 bases, with 15 bases spanning the gap. The CDR3 loop spans 15 amino acids. The CDR3 here is CASSTRPPYTDTQYF. The CDR3 region has the DNA TGCGCCAGCAGTACCCGACCCCCCTACACAGATACGCAGTATTTT.

The chain combines TRBV6-1 with TRBJ1-1; 10 bases match TRBD1. The V and J ends lost 8 bases and 6 bases, in that order; junction bases with no gene match: 6. Germline CDR1 reads MNHNS; CDR2 reads SASEGT. This CDR3 has 13 amino acids. CDR3 DNA sequence: TGTGCCAGCTTAAGGGACAGGGGCGCTGAAGCTTTCTTT. Translated: CASLRDRGAEAFF.

This clonotype was seen a handful of times. V is TRBV20-1 and J is TRBJ2-3, with TRBD2 as a possible D gene (7 bases). Trimming removed 3 bases from V and 3 bases from J, with 19 bases in between. CDR3 length equals 16 residues. Per germline, CDR1 DFQATT and CDR2 SNEGSKA (reference sequence). CDR3 DNA: TGCAGTGCTAGCCTAATTCCAGGGAGGGGGACAGATACGCAGTATTTT. It encodes CSASLIPGRGTDTQYF.

This clonotype came up a few times. This chain joins TRBV24-1 and TRBJ2-1; 7 bases map to TRBD2. Germline values: CDR1 KGHDR, CDR2 SFDVKD. This CDR3 is 17 amino acids long. The J segment lost 4 bases and the V segment lost 1 base, leaving 9 bases of the junction unmatched. The CDR3 loop is CATSDFPPSGAYNEQFF. CDR3 DNA sequence: TGTGCCACCAGTGATTTTCCCCCTAGCGGTGCGTACAATGAGCAGTTCTTC.

The chain combines TRBV6-6 with TRBJ2-7; D ambiguous. CDR1 is MNHNY, CDR2 SVGAGI, per germline (reference sequence). The length of the CDR3 is 13 residues. Trimming cost V 5 bases and J 2 bases, with 10 bases left between them. DNA of the CDR3: TGTGCCAGCAGTCAGCAAACAGCCTACGAGCAGTACTTC. Translating gives CASSQQTAYEQYF.

This chain uses TRBV24-1 with TRBJ1-2; TRBD1 is a possible D gene (5 bases). The CDR3 has 14 amino acids. From germline, CDR1 is KGHDR and CDR2 SFDVKD. V shed 4 bases and J shed 4 bases, with 12 bases lying between them. The CDR3: CATSDSTVRYGYTF. CDR3 coding DNA: TGTGCCACCAGTGACTCGACAGTCCGCTATGGCTACACCTTC.

The rearrangement uses TRBV4-2 and TRBJ2-2, with D perhaps given as TRBD1 or TRBD2 (5 bases each). V was pared by 0 bases and J by 2 bases, with 13 bases between. The length of the CDR3 is 17 residues. CDR1 and CDR2 from the germline V gene are LGHNA and YNFKEQ. The CDR3 loop is CASSQDQPGRNTGELFF. In DNA, the CDR3 is TGTGCCAGCAGCCAAGATCAGCCAGGGAGAAACACCGGGGAGCTGTTTTTT.

The V gene is TRBV20-1, the J gene TRBJ1-6; a possible D gene is TRBD1 (5 bases). The CDR3 sequence is 14 residues long. Per the germline V gene, CDR1 is DFQATT and CDR2 is SNEGSKA (reference sequence). V was pared by 2 bases and J by 6 bases, with 11 bases between. The CDR3: CSARPGTPNSPLHF. In DNA, the CDR3 is TGCAGTGCTAGACCCGGGACCCCTAATTCACCCCTCCACTTT.

In its sample, this clonotype was seen a few times. In DNA, the CDR3 is TGTGCCAGCAGTGAAAATTTGATGGGATATGAGCAGTTCTTC. Protein product: CASSENLMGYEQFF. The genes are TRBV2 and TRBJ2-1; D remains ambiguous. This CDR3 has 14 residues. Trimming took 2 bases from V and 8 from J, leaving 13 bases between them. The germline V gene has CDR1 SNHLY and CDR2 FYNNEI.

This clonotype was found a few times. The chain uses TRBV20-1 and TRBJ2-5; 7 nucleotides line up with TRBD2. The J call may be wrong; the DNA end is better matched by TRBJ2-7. Germline CDR1 DFQATT, CDR2 SNEGSKA (reference sequence). CDR3 length: 14 amino acids. CDR3 DNA sequence: TGCAGTGCTAGAGTCCCTAGCGGTGCTGGCGAGCAGTACTTC. Protein sequence: CSARVPSGAGEQYF.

The V and J genes are TRBV12-3 or TRBV12-4 and TRBJ2-1, with no clear D. Trimming took 3 bases from V and 14 from J, leaving 14 bases between them. The CDR3 totals 12 residues. The CDR3 DNA reads TGTGCCAGCAGTTTTCTGCTCCCCTTGGAGTTCTTC. Protein sequence: CASSFLLPLEFF.

The chain combines TRBV4-2 with TRBJ2-3; TRBD2 aligns across 8 bases. The ends lost 0 bases at V and 1 base at J; junction bases unmatched: 3. Per germline, CDR1 LGHNA and CDR2 YNFKEQ. CDR3 length equals 16 residues. CDR3 bases: TGTGCCAGCAGCCAAGATGGAGCGGGGGGCACAGATACGCAGTATTTT. Translation: CASSQDGAGGTDTQYF.

The chain uses TRBV3-1 and TRBJ2-5; D gene unclear. The CDR3 runs to 14 residues. Germline CDR1 LGHDT, CDR2 YNNKEL (reference sequence). Trimming took off 1 base at V and 4 bases at J, with 10 bases between the two ends. The CDR3 DNA follows: TGTGCCAGCAGCCAAGGTAACGTCGGAGAGACCCAGTACTTC. Translation gives CASSQGNVGETQYF.

V usage is TRBV20-1 and J usage is TRBJ1-5; TRBD1 aligns across 10 bases. The CDR3 totals 15 residues. V trimming: 3 bases; J trimming: 1 base; junction bases outside the gene matches: 3. Germline CDR1 and CDR2: DFQATT and SNEGSKA (reference sequence). CDR3 coding DNA: TGCAGTGCTAGGAGACAGGGGGCAAGCAATCAGCCCCAGCATTTT. Amino acids: CSARRQGASNQPQHF.